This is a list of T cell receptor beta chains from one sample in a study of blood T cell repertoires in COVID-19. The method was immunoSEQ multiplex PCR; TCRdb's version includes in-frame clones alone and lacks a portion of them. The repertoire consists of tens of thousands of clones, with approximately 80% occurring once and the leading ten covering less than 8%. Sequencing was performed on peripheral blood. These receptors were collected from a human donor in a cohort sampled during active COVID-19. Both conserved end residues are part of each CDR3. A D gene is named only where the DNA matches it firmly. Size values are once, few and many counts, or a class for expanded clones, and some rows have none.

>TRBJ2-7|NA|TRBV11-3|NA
CASWGGPTYEQYF
TGTGCCAGCTGGGGGGGCCCGACCTACGAGCAGTACTTC
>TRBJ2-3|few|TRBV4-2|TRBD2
CASSWTPGTSGRPDTQYF
TGTGCCAGCAGCTGGACCCCCGGGACTAGCGGGAGACCAGATACGCAGTATTTT
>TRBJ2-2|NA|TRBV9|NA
CASSVLRTTNTGELFF
TGTGCCAGCAGCGTCCTAAGGACTACTAACACCGGGGAGCTGTTTTTT
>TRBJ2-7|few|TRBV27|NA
CASSPTAAGEQYF
TGTGCCAGCAGCCCCACGGCGGCGGGCGAGCAGTACTTC
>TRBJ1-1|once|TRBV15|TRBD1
CATSRRRDSSEAFF
TGTGCCACCAGCAGACGACGGGACAGTTCTGAAGCTTTCTTT
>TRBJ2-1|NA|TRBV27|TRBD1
CASSQWGQGDNEQFF
TGTGCCAGCAGTCAGTGGGGACAGGGTGACAATGAGCAGTTCTTC
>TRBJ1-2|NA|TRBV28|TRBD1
CASSPGQGVGYTF
TGTGCCAGCAGCCCGGGACAGGGGGTTGGCTACACCTTC
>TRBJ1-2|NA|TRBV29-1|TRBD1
CSVVSGDRGIYGYTF
TGCAGCGTTGTAAGTGGGGACAGGGGGATCTATGGCTACACCTTC
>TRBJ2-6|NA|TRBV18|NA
CASSPGGGAPGANVLTF
TGTGCCAGCTCACCGGGAGGCGGGGCCCCTGGGGCCAACGTCCTGACTTTC
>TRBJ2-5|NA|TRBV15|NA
CATSRDPSSETQYF
TGTGCCACCAGCAGAGACCCAAGCTCGGAGACCCAGTACTTC
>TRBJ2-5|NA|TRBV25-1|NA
CASRHDQETQYF
TGTGCCAGCCGACACGATCAAGAGACCCAGTACTTC
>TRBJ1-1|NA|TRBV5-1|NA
CASTTGWNTEAFF
TGCGCCAGCACTACAGGGTGGAACACTGAAGCTTTCTTT
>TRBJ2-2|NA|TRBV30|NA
CAWTPGGELFF
TGTGCCTGGACCCCCGGCGGGGAGCTGTTTTTT
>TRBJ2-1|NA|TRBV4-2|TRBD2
CASSQATSGRTYNEQFF
TGTGCCAGCAGCCAAGCCACTAGCGGGAGAACCTACAATGAGCAGTTCTTC
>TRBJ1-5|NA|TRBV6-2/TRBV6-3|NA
CASSWDYNQPQHF
TGTGCCAGCAGTTGGGACTACAATCAGCCCCAGCATTTT